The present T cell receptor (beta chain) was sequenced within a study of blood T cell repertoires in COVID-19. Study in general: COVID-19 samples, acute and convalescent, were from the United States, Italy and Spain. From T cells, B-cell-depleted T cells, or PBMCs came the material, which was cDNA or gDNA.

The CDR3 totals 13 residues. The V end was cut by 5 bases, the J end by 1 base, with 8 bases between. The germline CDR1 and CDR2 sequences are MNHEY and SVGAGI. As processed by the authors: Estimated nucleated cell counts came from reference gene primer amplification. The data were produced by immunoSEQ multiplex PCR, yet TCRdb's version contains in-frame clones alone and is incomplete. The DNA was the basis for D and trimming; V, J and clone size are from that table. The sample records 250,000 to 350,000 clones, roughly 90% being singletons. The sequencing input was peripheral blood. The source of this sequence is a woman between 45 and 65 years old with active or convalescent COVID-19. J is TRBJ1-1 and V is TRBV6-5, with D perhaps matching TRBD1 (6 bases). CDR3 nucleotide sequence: TGTGCCAGCAGTCGACAGGAGAACACTGAAGCTTTCTTT. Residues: CASSRQENTEAFF.